This T cell receptor (beta chain) was recorded in a study of T cell repertoires in cytomegalovirus infection. Background on the study: From public TCR beta signatures came an indication of both CMV infection and matching HLA type. Study findings and constraints: What dominated the ex vivo response were HLA-C-restricted CMV-specific TCR beta clonotypes.

A remark on this clonotype: The target antigen is unknown.

TCRdb reanalysed the reads using MiXCR and keeps one entry per CDR3 protein. The sample contains about 250,000 distinct CDR3 sequences, approximately 13% of which appear only once. This CDR3 has 13 residues. CDR1 and CDR2 from the germline V gene are SNHLY and FYNNEI. Trimming stripped 7 bases from V and 0 bases from J, with 8 bases between. V and J are TRBV2 and TRBJ2-3; D is possibly TRBD2 (6 bases). The source is a human donor in good health (CMV status not recorded). Some clones in this sample may be carry-over from other donors' samples. Material: PBMCs. CDR3 protein: CASTLASTDTQYF. The CDR3 DNA reads TGTGCCAGCACTCTAGCGAGCACAGATACGCAGTATTTT.